These T cell receptor beta chains were read from a single sample in a study of beta chain features in type 1 diabetes. Data came from immunoSEQ multiplex PCR; TCRdb stores just in-frame clones and leaves some out. The data hold 150,000 to 170,000 clones, with 9% to 12% observed a single time. Specimen: central memory CD4+ T cells from blood. Receptors were obtained from a man between 25 and 39 years old with type 1 diabetes. Both conserved end residues are part of each CDR3. The D gene is left open where the match is weak. Clone size is given for some rows only: seen once, a few or many times, or a class if the clone is expanded.

CDR3 length	V gene	J gene	D gene	clone size	CDR3 protein	CDR3 DNA
16	TRBV5-1	TRBJ2-5	.	few	CASSSLPAGAGETQYF	TGCGCCAGCAGCTCCCTGCCCGCAGGGGCGGGAGAGACCCAGTACTTC
14	TRBV11-1	TRBJ2-3	.	.	CASSLGTATDTQYF	TGTGCCAGCAGCTTAGGGACTGCCACAGATACGCAGTATTTT
14	TRBV27	TRBJ1-1	TRBD1	few	CASSMDRDALEAFF	TGTGCCAGCAGCATGGACAGGGACGCACTGGAAGCTTTCTTT
18	TRBV11-1	TRBJ2-7	.	few	CASSLGGDSRIALYEQYF	TGTGCCAGCAGCTTAGGGGGGGACAGCCGCATCGCCCTATACGAGCAGTACTTC
16	TRBV9	TRBJ1-2	TRBD1	few	CASSASSSQGAGGYTF	TGTGCCAGCAGCGCCAGTTCTTCTCAGGGGGCAGGTGGCTACACCTTC
14	TRBV19	TRBJ1-1	TRBD1	.	CASSLGQVGTEAFF	TGTGCCAGTAGTCTGGGACAGGTGGGCACTGAAGCTTTCTTT
15	TRBV18	TRBJ2-4	.	few	CASHTSLQVRDRENF	TGTGCCAGCCACACTAGCTTACAGGTCCGGGATAGGGAGAACTTC
15	TRBV4-2	TRBJ2-7	TRBD2	.	CASSPRLAGVYEQYF	TGTGCCAGCAGCCCCAGACTAGCGGGAGTTTACGAGCAGTACTTC
15	TRBV2	TRBJ2-5	.	.	CASSERRGGRETQYF	TGTGCCAGCAGTGAACGCCGGGGAGGAAGAGAGACCCAGTACTTC
13	TRBV2	TRBJ1-1	.	few	CASEDRVDSGAFF	TGTGCCAGTGAGGACCGGGTGGACAGTGGAGCTTTCTTT
15	TRBV19	TRBJ2-1	.	few	CASSSRRSGDNEQFF	TGTGCCAGTAGTTCTAGACGGTCCGGCGACAATGAGCAGTTCTTC
15	TRBV6-5	TRBJ2-1	.	few	CASSYSSGVGWEQFF	TGTGCCAGCAGTTACTCGTCGGGAGTCGGGTGGGAGCAGTTCTTC
12	TRBV29-1	TRBJ2-3	.	.	CSVETAKDTQYF	TGCAGCGTTGAAACAGCTAAAGATACGCAGTATTTT
10	TRBV28	TRBJ2-5	.	.	CASRGSVQYF	TGTGCCAGCAGGGGCAGTGTGCAGTACTTC
13	TRBV28	TRBJ1-2	TRBD1	.	CASRSGTGSGYTF	TGTGCCAGCAGGTCAGGGACAGGGAGTGGCTACACCTTC
13	TRBV5-1	TRBJ2-7	.	few	CASSQEGPYEQYF	TGCGCCAGCAGCCAGGAGGGCCCCTACGAGCAGTACTTC
15	TRBV4-2	TRBJ2-4	TRBD1	.	CASSQGDRDGNIQYF	TGTGCCAGCAGCCAGGGGGACAGGGACGGAAACATTCAGTACTTC
14	TRBV5-4	TRBJ2-4	.	.	CASSSGLAKNIQYF	TGTGCCAGCAGCTCGGGACTAGCCAAAAACATTCAGTACTTC
15	TRBV9	TRBJ1-2	.	few	CASSVVPGSSYGYTF	TGTGCCAGCAGCGTAGTACCGGGGTCGTCCTATGGCTACACCTTC
13	TRBV28	TRBJ2-1	TRBD2	few	CASLLAGGRGQFF	TGTGCCAGCCTACTAGCGGGAGGCCGTGGGCAGTTCTTC
16	TRBV28	TRBJ2-7	.	few	CASSPGTPTPTYEQYF	TGTGCCAGCAGCCCCGGGACACCTACCCCAACCTACGAGCAGTACTTC
14	TRBV28	TRBJ2-7	.	few	CASSLGQAPYEQYF	TGTGCCAGCAGTTTGGGCCAGGCGCCCTACGAGCAGTACTTC
17	TRBV18	TRBJ2-1	TRBD2	few	CASSPYTSGSSYNEQFF	TGTGCCAGCTCACCATATACTAGCGGGAGTTCCTACAATGAGCAGTTCTTC
14	TRBV28	TRBJ1-1	.	.	CASSLGGADTEAFF	TGTGCCAGCAGTTTGGGGGGGGCGGACACTGAAGCTTTCTTT
14	TRBV27	TRBJ1-2	TRBD1	.	CASSPGTGGRGNTF	TGTGCCAGCAGTCCCGGGACAGGCGGAAGGGGGAACACCTTC
16	TRBV2	TRBJ2-7	TRBD1	few	CASSDPRTGALYEQYF	TGTGCCAGCAGTGACCCCCGGACAGGGGCCCTCTACGAGCAGTACTTC
12	TRBV30	TRBJ1-3	.	few	CAWSPPGNTIYF	TGTGCCTGGAGTCCCCCGGGAAACACCATATATTTT
15	TRBV5-1	TRBJ2-3	.	.	CASSLLQGSTDTQYF	TGCGCCAGCAGCTTGTTGCAGGGGAGCACAGATACGCAGTATTTT
15	TRBV5-6	TRBJ2-5	TRBD2	few	CASSLAGRERETQYF	TGTGCCAGCAGCTTGGCCGGGAGGGAGCGAGAGACCCAGTACTTC
12	TRBV6-6	TRBJ2-1	.	few	CASSYSEDEQFF	TGTGCCAGCAGTTACTCGGAGGATGAGCAGTTCTTC
15	TRBV6-5	TRBJ2-3	TRBD2	.	CASSYTSGSSDTQYF	TGTGCCAGCAGTTACACTAGCGGGAGCTCAGATACGCAGTATTTT
14	TRBV5-1	TRBJ2-4	TRBD1	.	CASSIGTGENIQYF	TGCGCCAGCAGCATAGGGACAGGTGAAAACATTCAGTACTTC
19	TRBV5-1	TRBJ2-3	.	few	CASSLAGSTGVVIRDTQYF	TGCGCCAGCAGCTTGGCCGGGTCGACGGGGGTAGTAATTCGAGATACGCAGTATTTT
13	TRBV5-1	TRBJ2-7	.	.	CASSSRTAGEQYF	TGCGCCAGCTCCTCCCGGACAGCTGGAGAGCAGTACTTC
16	TRBV5-1	TRBJ2-5	TRBD2	.	CASSRIAGGLGETQYF	TGCGCCAGCAGCCGTATAGCGGGAGGGCTGGGAGAGACCCAGTACTTC
12	TRBV7-9	TRBJ1-5	.	few	CASSFSNQPQHF	TGTGCCAGCAGCTTTAGTAATCAGCCCCAGCATTTT
13	TRBV6-1	TRBJ1-5	TRBD1	few	CASMGQSDQPQHF	TGTGCCAGCATGGGACAGTCAGATCAGCCCCAGCATTTT
15	TRBV28	TRBJ1-2	.	few	CASMPGTTLLNGYTF	TGTGCCAGCATGCCGGGAACCACTCTTCTCAATGGCTACACCTTC
14	TRBV9	TRBJ1-1	TRBD1	few	CASTARGEDTEAFF	TGTGCCAGCACCGCCAGGGGGGAGGACACTGAAGCTTTCTTT
15	TRBV5-1	TRBJ2-7	.	few	CASSDPGGAANEQYF	TGCGCCAGCAGCGACCCTGGGGGGGCCGCCAACGAGCAGTACTTC
12	TRBV13	TRBJ1-2	.	many	CASSSGTYGYTF	TGTGCCAGCAGCTCGGGGACTTATGGCTACACCTTC
10	TRBV29-1	TRBJ2-1	TRBD2	.	CSVGAGIQFF	TGCAGCGTTGGAGCGGGGATTCAGTTCTTC
12	TRBV19	TRBJ2-1	.	few	CASSFEGSGRFF	TGTGCCAGTAGTTTTGAGGGAAGCGGGCGGTTCTTC
15	TRBV19	TRBJ2-7	TRBD1	.	CASSPRQGLIYEQYF	TGTGCCAGTAGTCCCAGACAGGGGCTTATCTACGAGCAGTACTTC
15	TRBV7-2	TRBJ2-2	.	.	CASSLGGTYTGELFF	TGTGCCAGCAGCTTAGGGGGGACTTACACCGGGGAGCTGTTTTTT
13	TRBV28	TRBJ2-4	TRBD1	few	CASRPGGTNIQYF	TGTGCCAGCAGGCCAGGGGGAACAAACATTCAGTACTTC
16	TRBV5-1	TRBJ2-3	TRBD1	few	CASSLQGAKSTDTQYF	TGCGCCAGCAGCTTACAGGGGGCGAAGTCCACAGATACGCAGTATTTT
15	TRBV6-5	TRBJ2-4	TRBD2	few	CASSLAGGPGNIQYF	TGTGCCAGCAGTCTAGCGGGAGGGCCGGGAAACATTCAGTACTTC
14	TRBV28	TRBJ2-7	TRBD1	.	CASSEQGDAYEQYF	TGTGCCAGTAGCGAACAGGGGGACGCCTACGAGCAGTACTTC
14	TRBV11-2	TRBJ2-2	TRBD1	.	CASSPGTDTGELFF	TGTGCCAGCAGCCCCGGGACAGACACCGGGGAGCTGTTTTTT
14	TRBV19	TRBJ1-5	TRBD1	few	CASSPQGGNQPQHF	TGTGCCAGTAGCCCCCAGGGGGGCAATCAGCCCCAGCATTTT
12	TRBV2	TRBJ2-7	TRBD2	few	CASSEASGSAVF	TGTGCCAGCAGTGAAGCTAGCGGGAGTGCAGTTTTC
14	TRBV28	TRBJ2-4	.	.	CASSLGGIRGIQYF	TGTGCCAGCAGTTTAGGGGGTATCAGGGGCATTCAGTACTTC
16	TRBV7-6	TRBJ2-2	.	.	CASSLPSSADTGELFF	TGTGCCAGCAGCTTGCCCTCTAGCGCGGACACCGGGGAGCTGTTTTTT
11	TRBV28	TRBJ1-1	.	few	CATRLRARSFF	TGTGCCACCCGTTTGAGGGCGAGGTCTTTCTTT
14	TRBV2	TRBJ2-5	TRBD2	.	CASSEQRGQETQYF	TGTGCCAGCAGTGAACAGCGGGGTCAAGAGACCCAGTACTTC
13	TRBV14	TRBJ1-1	TRBD1	few	CASSPSGGLEAFF	TGTGCCAGCAGCCCCTCAGGGGGACTTGAAGCTTTCTTT